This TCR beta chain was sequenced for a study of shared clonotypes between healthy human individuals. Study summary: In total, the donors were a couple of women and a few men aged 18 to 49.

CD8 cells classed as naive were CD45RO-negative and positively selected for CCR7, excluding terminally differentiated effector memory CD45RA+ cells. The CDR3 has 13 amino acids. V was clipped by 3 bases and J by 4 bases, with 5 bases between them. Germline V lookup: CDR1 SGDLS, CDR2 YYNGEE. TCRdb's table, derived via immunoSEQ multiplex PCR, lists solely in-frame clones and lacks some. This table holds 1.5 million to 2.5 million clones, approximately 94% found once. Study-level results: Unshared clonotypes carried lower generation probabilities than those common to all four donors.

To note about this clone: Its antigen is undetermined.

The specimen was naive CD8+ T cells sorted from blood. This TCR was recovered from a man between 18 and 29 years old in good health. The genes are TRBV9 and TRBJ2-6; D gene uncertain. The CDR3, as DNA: TGTGCCAGCAGCGGGCGCGGGGCCAACGTCCTGACTTTC. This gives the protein CASSGRGANVLTF.